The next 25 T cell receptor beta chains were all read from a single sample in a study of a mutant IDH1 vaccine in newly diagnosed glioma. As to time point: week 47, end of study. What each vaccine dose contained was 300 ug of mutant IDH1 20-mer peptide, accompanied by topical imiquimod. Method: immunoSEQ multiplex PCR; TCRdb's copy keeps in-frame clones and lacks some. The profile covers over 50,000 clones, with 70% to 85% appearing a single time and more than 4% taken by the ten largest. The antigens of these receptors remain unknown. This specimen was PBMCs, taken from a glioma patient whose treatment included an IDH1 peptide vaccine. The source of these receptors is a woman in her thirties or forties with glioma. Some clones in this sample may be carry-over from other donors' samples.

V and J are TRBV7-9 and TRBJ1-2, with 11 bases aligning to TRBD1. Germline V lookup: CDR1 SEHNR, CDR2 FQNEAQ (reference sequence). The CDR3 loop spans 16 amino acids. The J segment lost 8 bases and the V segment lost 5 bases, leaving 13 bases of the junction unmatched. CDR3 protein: CASSGRPGTGGGGYTF. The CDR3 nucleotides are TGTGCCAGCAGCGGGCGCCCCGGGACAGGGGGAGGAGGCTACACCTTC.

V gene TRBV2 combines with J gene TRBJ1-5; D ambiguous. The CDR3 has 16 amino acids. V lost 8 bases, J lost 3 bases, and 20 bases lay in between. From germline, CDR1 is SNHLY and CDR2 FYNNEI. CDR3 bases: TGTGCCAGCTTCCCGGGCCGGTGGCCCTACAATCAGCCCCAGCATTTT. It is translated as CASFPGRWPYNQPQHF. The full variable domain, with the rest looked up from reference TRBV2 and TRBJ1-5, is EPEVTQTPSHQVTQMGQEVILRCVPISNHLYFYWYRQILGQKVEFLVSFYNNEISEKSEIFDDQFSVERPDGSNFTLKIRSTKLEDSAMYFCASFPGRWPYNQPQHFGDGTRLSIL.

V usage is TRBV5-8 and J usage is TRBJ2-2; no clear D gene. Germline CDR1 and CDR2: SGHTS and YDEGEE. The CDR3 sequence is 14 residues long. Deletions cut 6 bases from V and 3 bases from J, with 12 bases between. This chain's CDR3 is CASTLWTDTGELFF. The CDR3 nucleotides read TGTGCCAGCACGCTATGGACGGACACCGGGGAGCTGTTTTTT.

CDR3 residues: CASSEGSGGRETQYF. CDR3 in DNA: TGTGCCAGCAGTGAGGGTAGCGGGGGGAGGGAGACCCAGTACTTC. The V gene is TRBV6-4, the J gene TRBJ2-5; 10 nucleotides line up with TRBD2. This CDR3 has 15 amino acids. Germline CDR1 and CDR2: MRHNA and SNTAGT. Trimming cost V 3 bases and J 5 bases; bases outside gene matches: 6.

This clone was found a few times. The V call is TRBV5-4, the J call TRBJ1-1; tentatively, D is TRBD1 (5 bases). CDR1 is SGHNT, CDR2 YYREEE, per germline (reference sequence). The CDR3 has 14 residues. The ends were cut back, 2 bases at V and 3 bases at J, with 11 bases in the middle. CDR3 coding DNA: TGTGCCAGCAGCTTCGGGCAGGGCTACACTGAAGCTTTCTTT. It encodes CASSFGQGYTEAFF.

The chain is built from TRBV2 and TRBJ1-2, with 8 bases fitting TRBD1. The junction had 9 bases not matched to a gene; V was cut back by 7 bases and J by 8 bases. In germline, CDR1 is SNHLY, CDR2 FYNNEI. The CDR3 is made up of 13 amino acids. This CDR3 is CASTLRTGLGYTF. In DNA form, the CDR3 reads TGTGCCAGCACTTTACGGACAGGGTTAGGCTACACCTTC.

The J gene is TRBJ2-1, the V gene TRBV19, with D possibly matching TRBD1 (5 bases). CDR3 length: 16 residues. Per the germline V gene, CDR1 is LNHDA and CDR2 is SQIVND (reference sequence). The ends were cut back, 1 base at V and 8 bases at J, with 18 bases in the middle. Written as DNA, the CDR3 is TGTGCCAGTAGTATAGGAACAGGCCAGGTGGGCGATGAGCAGTTCTTC. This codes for CASSIGTGQVGDEQFF.

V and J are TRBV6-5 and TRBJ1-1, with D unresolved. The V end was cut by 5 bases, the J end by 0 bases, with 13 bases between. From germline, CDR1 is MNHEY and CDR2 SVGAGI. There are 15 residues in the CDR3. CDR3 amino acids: CASSLPGPMNTEAFF. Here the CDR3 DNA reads TGTGCCAGCAGTCTCCCCGGGCCAATGAACACTGAAGCTTTCTTT.

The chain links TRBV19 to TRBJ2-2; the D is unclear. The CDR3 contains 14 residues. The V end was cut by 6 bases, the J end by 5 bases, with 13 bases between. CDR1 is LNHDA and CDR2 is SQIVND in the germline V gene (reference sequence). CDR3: CASRLPTSTGELFF. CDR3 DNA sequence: TGTGCCAGTAGGTTGCCAACGTCGACCGGGGAGCTGTTTTTT.

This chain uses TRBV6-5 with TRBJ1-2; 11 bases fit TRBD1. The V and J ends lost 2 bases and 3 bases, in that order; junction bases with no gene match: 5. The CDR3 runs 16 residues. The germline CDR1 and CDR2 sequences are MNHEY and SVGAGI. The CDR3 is CASSYPRTGGYYGYTF. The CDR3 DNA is TGTGCCAGCAGTTACCCTCGGACAGGGGGCTACTATGGCTACACCTTC.

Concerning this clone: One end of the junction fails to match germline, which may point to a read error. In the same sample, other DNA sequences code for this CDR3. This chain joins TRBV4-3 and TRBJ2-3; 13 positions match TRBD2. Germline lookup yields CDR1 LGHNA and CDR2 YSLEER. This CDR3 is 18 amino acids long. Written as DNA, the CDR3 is TGCGCCAGCAGCCAAGCCGCGCGGGGGACTAGCGGGGCAGACACGCAGTATTTT. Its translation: CASSQAARGTSGADTQYF.

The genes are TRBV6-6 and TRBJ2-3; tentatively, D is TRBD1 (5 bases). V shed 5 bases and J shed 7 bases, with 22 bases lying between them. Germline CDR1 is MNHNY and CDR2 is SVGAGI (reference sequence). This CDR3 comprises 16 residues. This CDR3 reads CASSTPFGANRNTQYF. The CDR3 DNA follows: TGTGCCAGCAGTACCCCTTTTGGGGCTAACCGGAATACGCAGTATTTT.

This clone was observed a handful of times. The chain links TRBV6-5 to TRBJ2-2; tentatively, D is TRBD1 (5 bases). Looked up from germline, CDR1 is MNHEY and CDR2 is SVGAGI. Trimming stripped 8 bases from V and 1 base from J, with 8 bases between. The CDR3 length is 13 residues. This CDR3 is CASWGGNTGELFF. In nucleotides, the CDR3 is TGTGCCAGCTGGGGCGGGAACACCGGGGAGCTGTTTTTT.

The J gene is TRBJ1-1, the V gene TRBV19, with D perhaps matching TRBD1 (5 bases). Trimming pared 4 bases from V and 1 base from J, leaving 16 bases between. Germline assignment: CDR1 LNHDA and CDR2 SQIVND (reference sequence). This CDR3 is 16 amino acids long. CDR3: CASSKTGPYPNTEAFF. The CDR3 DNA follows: TGTGCCAGTAGTAAGACGGGACCATATCCGAACACTGAAGCTTTCTTT.

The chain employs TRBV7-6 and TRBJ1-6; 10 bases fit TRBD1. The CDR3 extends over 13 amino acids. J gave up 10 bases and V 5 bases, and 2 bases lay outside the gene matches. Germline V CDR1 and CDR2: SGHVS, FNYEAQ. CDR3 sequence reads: CASSKDRGSPLHF. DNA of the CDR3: TGTGCCAGCAGCAAGGACAGGGGGTCACCCCTCCACTTT.

CDR3 nucleotide sequence: TGTGCTAGTGGTTTGGGACAGGGGGTAGGCTATGGCTACACCTTC. It yields the protein CASGLGQGVGYGYTF. The rearrangement links TRBV12-5 to TRBJ1-2; TRBD1 aligns across 9 bases. After removal of 1 base from V and 4 bases from J, the junction contained 4 bases not matched to a gene. The CDR3 spans 15 residues. Per germline, CDR1 LGHNT and CDR2 FRNRAP.

The CDR3 sequence: CASSQDRTGPYNEQFF. CDR3 in DNA: TGCGCCAGCAGCCAAGATCGGACAGGGCCTTACAATGAGCAGTTCTTC. The rearrangement links TRBV4-3 to TRBJ2-1; 8 bases align to TRBD1. Trimming at V came to 0 bases and at J to 4 bases, leaving 5 bases not matched to a gene. CDR3 length equals 16 residues. The germline V gene encodes CDR1 LGHNA and CDR2 YSLEER.

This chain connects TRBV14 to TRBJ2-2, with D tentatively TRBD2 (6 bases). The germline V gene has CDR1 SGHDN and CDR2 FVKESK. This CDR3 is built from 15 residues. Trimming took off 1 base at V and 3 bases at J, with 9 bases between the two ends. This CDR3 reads CASSQGDLYTGELFF. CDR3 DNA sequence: TGTGCCAGCAGCCAAGGGGACTTATACACCGGGGAGCTGTTTTTT.

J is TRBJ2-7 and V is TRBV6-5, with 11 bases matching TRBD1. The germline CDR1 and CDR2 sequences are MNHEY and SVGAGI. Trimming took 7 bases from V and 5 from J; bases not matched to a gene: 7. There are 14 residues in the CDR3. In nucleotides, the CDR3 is TGTGCCAGCACGCGGACAGGGGGCTTCCACGAGCAGTACTTC. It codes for CASTRTGGFHEQYF.

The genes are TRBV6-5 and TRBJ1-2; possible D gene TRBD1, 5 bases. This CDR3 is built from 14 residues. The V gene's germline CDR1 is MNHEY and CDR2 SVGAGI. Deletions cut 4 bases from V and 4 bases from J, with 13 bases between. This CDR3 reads CASSSADILYGYTF. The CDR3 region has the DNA TGTGCCAGCAGTTCAGCGGACATACTCTATGGCTACACCTTC.

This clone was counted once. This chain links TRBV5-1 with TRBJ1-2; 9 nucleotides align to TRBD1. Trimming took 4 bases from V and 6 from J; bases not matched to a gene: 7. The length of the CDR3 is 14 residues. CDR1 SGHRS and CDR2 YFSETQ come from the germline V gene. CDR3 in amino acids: CASSPRDRVNGYTF. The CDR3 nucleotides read TGCGCCAGCAGCCCACGGGACAGGGTAAATGGCTACACCTTC.

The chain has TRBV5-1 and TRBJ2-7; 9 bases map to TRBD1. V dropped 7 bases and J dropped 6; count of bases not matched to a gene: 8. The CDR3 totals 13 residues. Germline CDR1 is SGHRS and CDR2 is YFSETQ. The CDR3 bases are TGCGCCAGCCGAGGGACAGGGTTCGTCGAGCAGTACTTC. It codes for CASRGTGFVEQYF.

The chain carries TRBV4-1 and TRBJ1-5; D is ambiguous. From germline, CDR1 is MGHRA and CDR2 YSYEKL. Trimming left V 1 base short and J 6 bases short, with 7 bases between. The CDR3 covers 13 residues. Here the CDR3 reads CASSQASLQPQHF. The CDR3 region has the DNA TGCGCCAGCAGCCAAGCATCACTTCAGCCCCAGCATTTT.

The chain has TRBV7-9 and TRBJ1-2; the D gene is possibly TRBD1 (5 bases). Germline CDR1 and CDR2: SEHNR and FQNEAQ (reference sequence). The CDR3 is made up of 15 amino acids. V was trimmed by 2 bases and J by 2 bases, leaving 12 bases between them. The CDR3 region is CASSLIEDTNYGYTF. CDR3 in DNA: TGTGCCAGCAGCTTAATCGAGGACACCAACTATGGCTACACCTTC.

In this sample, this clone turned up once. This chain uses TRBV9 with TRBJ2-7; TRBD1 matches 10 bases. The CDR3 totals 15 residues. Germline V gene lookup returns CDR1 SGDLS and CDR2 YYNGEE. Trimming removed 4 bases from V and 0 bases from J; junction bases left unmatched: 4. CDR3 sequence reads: CASSRTGGSSYEQYF. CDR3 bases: TGTGCCAGCAGCAGGACAGGGGGGAGCTCCTACGAGCAGTACTTC.